The 31 T cell receptor beta chains below all came from one sample that was sequenced in a study of blood T cell repertoires in COVID-19. Assay used: immunoSEQ multiplex PCR; TCRdb lists only in-frame clones, some missing. The repertoire has 200,000 to 250,000 clones, 75% to 85% of them found once; the top ten carry approximately 7.6%. The sequencing input was peripheral blood. These receptors originate from a woman of 80 years or more with COVID-19, enrolled during active disease.

The chain joins TRBV6-5 to TRBJ1-5; D is unresolved. Trimming pared 0 bases from V and 4 bases from J, leaving 4 bases between. The germline CDR1 and CDR2 sequences are MNHEY and SVGAGI. The CDR3 consists of 13 residues. CDR3 DNA sequence: TGTGCCAGCAGTTACTCCAGGAATCAGCCCCAGCATTTT. Its protein product is CASSYSRNQPQHF.

The chain combines TRBV27 with TRBJ1-5; D is ambiguous. With 3 bases removed from V and 1 base from J, the gap between germline ends came to 4 bases. The CDR3 consists of 13 residues. In germline, CDR1 is MNHEY, CDR2 SMNVEV (reference sequence). This CDR3 reads CASSFRSNQPQHF. The DNA of the CDR3 is TGTGCCAGCAGTTTTCGGAGCAATCAGCCCCAGCATTTT.

The rearrangement joins TRBV4-1 to TRBJ2-7; TRBD2 might be the D (7 bases). In germline, CDR1 is MGHRA, CDR2 YSYEKL. V was trimmed by 0 bases and J by 6 bases, leaving 15 bases between them. The CDR3 spans 15 residues. The CDR3 DNA sequence: TGCGCCAGCAGCCAAGAGTACGGGGGGCCTCGCGAGCAGTACTTC. It is translated as CASSQEYGGPREQYF.

V usage is TRBV4-2 and J usage is TRBJ1-2, with D possibly being TRBD1 (5 bases). Trimming took 8 bases from V and 0 from J, leaving 10 bases between them. This CDR3 has 13 residues. From germline, CDR1 is LGHNA and CDR2 YNFKEQ. Here the CDR3 reads CASSTASNYGYTF. In nucleotides, the CDR3 is TGTGCCAGCTCGACAGCCTCTAACTATGGCTACACCTTC.

The chain recombines TRBV12-5 with TRBJ1-1, with D perhaps TRBD1 (6 bases). CDR3 length: 16 residues. Germline CDR1 is LGHNT and CDR2 is FRNRAP. V lost 1 base and J 0 bases, leaving 12 bases between the germline ends. In DNA, the CDR3 is TGTGCTAGTGGTTTGGCACAGGGAGCCATGAACACTGAAGCTTTCTTT. Translating gives CASGLAQGAMNTEAFF. Full variable domain (remainder filled in from reference TRBV12-5 and TRBJ1-1): DARVTQTPRHKVTEMGQEVTMRCQPILGHNTVFWYRQTMMQGLELLAYFRNRAPLDDSGMPKDRFSAEMPDATLATLKIQPSEPRDSAVYFCASGLAQGAMNTEAFFGQGTRLTVV.

V usage is TRBV25-1 and J usage is TRBJ1-4, with a possible D match to TRBD1 (6 bases). The CDR3 has 15 amino acids. Per the germline V gene, CDR1 is MGHDK and CDR2 is SYGVNS. Trimming removed 2 bases at V and 8 bases at J, with 15 bases between. CDR3 nucleotide sequence: TGTGCCAGCAGTGAAAATACCAGGGGAAGGGAAAAACTGTTTTTT. Residues: CASSENTRGREKLFF.

The chain uses TRBV2 and TRBJ1-2; tentatively, D is TRBD1 (5 bases). V lost 6 bases and J 8 bases, leaving 16 bases between the germline ends. The CDR3 sequence is 13 residues long. From germline, CDR1 is SNHLY and CDR2 FYNNEI. CDR3: CASRGPFLEGYTF. The CDR3 nucleotides read TGTGCCAGCAGGGGGCCCTTCCTAGAAGGCTACACCTTC.

The rearrangement uses TRBV25-1 and TRBJ1-5, with D unclear. The germline V gene encodes CDR1 MGHDK and CDR2 SYGVNS. The CDR3 sequence is 14 residues long. The V and J ends lost 5 bases and 1 base respectively, with 9 bases between them. Here the CDR3 DNA reads TGTGCCAGCAGTCGGGATCACAGCAATCAGCCCCAGCATTTT. Translation gives CASSRDHSNQPQHF.

This clone showed up just a few times. The rearrangement links TRBV27 to TRBJ1-2; TRBD1 matches 7 bases. The germline V gene has CDR1 MNHEY and CDR2 SMNVEV (reference sequence). This CDR3 is built from 16 residues. With 3 bases clipped from V and 4 bases from J, the junction kept 11 bases outside the gene matches. In DNA, the CDR3 is TGTGCCAGCAGTTTCCTCCTACAGGGGAGCAGCTATGGCTACACCTTC. Its protein product is CASSFLLQGSSYGYTF.

The chain links TRBV9 to TRBJ1-5; D gene uncertain. The CDR3 contains 15 residues. Germline V gene sequence: CDR1 SGDLS, CDR2 YYNGEE. V was pared by 0 bases and J by 1 base, with 8 bases between. The CDR3 bases are TGTGCCAGCAGCGTAGGGGCCCTCAGCAATCAGCCCCAGCATTTT. It yields the protein CASSVGALSNQPQHF.

The rearrangement links TRBV6-1 to TRBJ1-1, with D hard to call. V dropped 1 base and J dropped 4 bases, with 7 bases sitting between them. The CDR3 consists of 13 residues. Looked up from germline, CDR1 is MNHNS and CDR2 is SASEGT. The CDR3 DNA follows: TGTGCCAGCAGTGAAGTAAGAGGCACTGAAGCTTTCTTT. Protein product: CASSEVRGTEAFF.

A few counts support this clone. J is TRBJ2-1 and V is TRBV7-2, with 8 positions matching TRBD2. CDR1 is SGHTA, CDR2 FQGNSA, per germline. V shed 2 bases, J shed 6 bases, and the junction held 6 bases outside the gene matches. The CDR3 is 15 amino acids. The CDR3 sequence is CASSLNGLALNEQFF. The DNA of the CDR3 is TGTGCCAGCAGCTTAAACGGACTAGCTCTCAATGAGCAGTTCTTC. Full variable domain (remainder filled in from reference TRBV7-2 and TRBJ2-1): GAGVSQSPSNKVTEKGKDVELRCDPISGHTALYWYRQSLGQGLEFLIYFQGNSAPDKSGLPSDRFSAERTGGSVSTLTIQRTQQEDSAVYLCASSLNGLALNEQFFGPGTRLTVL.

The rearrangement links TRBV30 to TRBJ1-5, with D perhaps matching TRBD1 (5 bases). The CDR3 sequence is 13 residues long. Germline lookup yields CDR1 GTSNPN and CDR2 SVGIG (reference sequence). The germline V and J ends were trimmed by 0 bases and 7 bases, with 10 bases remaining between them. CDR3 residues: CAWSVGGDQPQHF. For the CDR3, the DNA is TGTGCCTGGAGTGTCGGGGGAGACCAGCCCCAGCATTTT.

The CDR3, as DNA: TGTGCCAGCTCACTCGACAGGGCCGAGACCCAGTACTTC. Its translation: CASSLDRAETQYF. The chain is built from TRBV18 and TRBJ2-5; 7 bases match TRBD1. Germline CDR1 reads KGHSH; CDR2 reads LQKENI. The CDR3 spans 13 residues. V gave up 4 bases and J gave up 5 bases; unmatched junction bases: 4.

V is TRBV12-3 or TRBV12-4 and J is TRBJ1-1; D is unresolved. V was pared by 5 bases and J by 1 base, with 8 bases between. The CDR3 consists of 13 residues. CDR3 sequence: CASSIFQNTEAFF. The CDR3 bases are TGTGCCAGCAGTATTTTTCAGAACACTGAAGCTTTCTTT.

The chain is built from TRBV27 and TRBJ1-2; 8 bases are a match to TRBD1. The CDR3 contains 15 residues. CDR1 and CDR2 from the germline V gene are MNHEY and SMNVEV (reference sequence). Trimming removed 0 bases from V and 7 bases from J; junction bases left unmatched: 7. This CDR3 reads CASSLSAGGFRGYTF. The CDR3 coding sequence is TGTGCCAGCAGTTTATCGGCAGGGGGCTTTCGTGGCTACACCTTC.

The rearrangement links TRBV6-2 or TRBV6-3 to TRBJ2-5, with D maybe TRBD1 (6 bases). CDR1 is MNHEY and CDR2 is SVGEGT in the germline V gene. This CDR3 contains 14 residues. Trimming left V 5 bases short and J 2 bases short, with 12 bases between. CDR3: CASSPTGNQETQYF. The CDR3 DNA sequence: TGTGCCAGCAGTCCCACAGGGAATCAAGAGACCCAGTACTTC.

The gene calls are TRBV29-1 and TRBJ1-2, with TRBD1 identical over 9 bases. There are 15 residues in the CDR3. Germline CDR1 and CDR2: SQVTM and ANQGSEA. V was pared by 7 bases and J by 1 base, with 10 bases of the junction left unmatched. The DNA for the CDR3 is TGCAGCGCCGGAGGGACAGGGTCATATAACTATGGCTACACCTTC. It is translated as CSAGGTGSYNYGYTF. Together with reference TRBV29-1 and TRBJ1-2, the CDR3 gives the full variable domain: SAVISQKPSRDICQRGTSLTIQCQVDSQVTMMFWYRQQPGQSLTLIATANQGSEATYESGFVIDKFPISRPNLTFSTLTVSNMSPEDSSIYLCSAGGTGSYNYGYTFGSGTRLTVV.

The chain joins TRBV28 to TRBJ2-7, with 7 positions matching TRBD2. CDR3 length equals 14 residues. The V gene end was trimmed by 5 bases and the J gene end by 5 bases; junction bases not matched to a gene: 9. From germline, CDR1 is MDHEN and CDR2 SYDVKM. This CDR3 reads CASSPTSPPHEQYF. As DNA, the CDR3 is TGTGCCAGCAGTCCGACTAGCCCTCCCCACGAGCAGTACTTC.

This chain joins TRBV5-1 and TRBJ2-3; D uncertain. The ends were cut back, 2 bases at V and 0 bases at J, with 16 bases in the middle. Germline assignment: CDR1 SGHRS and CDR2 YFSETQ. The CDR3 loop spans 17 amino acids. CDR3 residues: CASSFIGAQISTDTQYF. The CDR3 DNA follows: TGCGCCAGCAGCTTTATCGGAGCGCAGATTAGCACAGATACGCAGTATTTT.

This sequence joins TRBV27 and TRBJ1-2; tentative D call: TRBD1 (6 bases). This CDR3 is 15 amino acids long. The germline V and J ends were trimmed by 2 bases and 0 bases, with 10 bases remaining between them. Germline V gives CDR1 MNHEY, CDR2 SMNVEV (reference sequence). CDR3 DNA sequence: TGTGCCAGCAGTTTAAGGGCAGGGGCTAACTATGGCTACACCTTC. Translation gives CASSLRAGANYGYTF.

The chain recombines TRBV18 with TRBJ2-7, with 7 bases aligning to TRBD1. CDR3 length: 14 residues. Germline CDR1 and CDR2: KGHSH and LQKENI. V shed 6 bases and J 3 bases; nucleotides not matched to a gene: 8. CDR3 bases: TGTGCCAGCTCCCCTGAAGGGGGCAACTACGAGCAGTACTTC. Translating it yields CASSPEGGNYEQYF.

This clone was counted a single time. The rearrangement links TRBV5-1 to TRBJ2-3; D not certain. The CDR3 runs to 16 residues. Trimming removed 0 bases from V and 0 bases from J, with 11 bases in between. Germline CDR1 SGHRS, CDR2 YFSETQ. CDR3 loop: CASSLVLRSSTDTQYF. CDR3 coding DNA: TGCGCCAGCAGCTTGGTTCTGCGGTCTAGCACAGATACGCAGTATTTT.

The chain recombines TRBV24-1 with TRBJ2-1; 7 bases map to TRBD2. This CDR3 has 18 residues. With V trimmed by 5 bases and J by 2 bases, 14 bases remained unmatched. The germline V gene encodes CDR1 KGHDR and CDR2 SFDVKD. The CDR3 DNA reads as TGTGCCACCAGTGGGGCCATCGGGGAAAGCGGGACCTACAATGAGCAGTTCTTC. Its translation: CATSGAIGESGTYNEQFF.

The genes are TRBV15 and TRBJ1-4; 10 bases line up with TRBD1. Germline V gives CDR1 LNHNV, CDR2 YYDKDF (reference sequence). The CDR3 loop spans 16 amino acids. V lost 2 bases and J lost 5; bases outside the gene matches: 5. Written as DNA, the CDR3 is TGTGCCACCAGCAGATCAGGACAGGGGGGGAATGAAAAACTGTTTTTT. Translated: CATSRSGQGGNEKLFF. Full variable domain (missing parts from reference TRBV15 and TRBJ1-4): DAMVIQNPRYQVTQFGKPVTLSCSQTLNHNVMYWYQQKSSQAPKLLFHYYDKDFNNEADTPDNFQSRRPNTSFCFLDIRSPGLGDTAMYLCATSRSGQGGNEKLFFGSGTQLSVL.

This chain uses TRBV7-2 with TRBJ2-1; weak D call: TRBD1 (5 bases). The germline V and J ends were trimmed by 4 bases and 3 bases, with 10 bases remaining between them. The CDR3 loop spans 14 amino acids. Germline values: CDR1 SGHTA, CDR2 FQGNSA. CDR3 bases: TGTGCCAGCAGCTACTTACAGGTCTACAATGAGCAGTTCTTC. The encoded protein is CASSYLQVYNEQFF.

The chain links TRBV28 to TRBJ1-1; 8 positions match TRBD1. This CDR3 comprises 13 residues. CDR1 MDHEN and CDR2 SYDVKM come from the germline V gene. With 6 bases clipped from V and 8 bases from J, the junction kept 8 bases outside the gene matches. The CDR3 spells CASRTTGEAEAFF. As DNA, the CDR3 is TGTGCCAGCAGGACGACAGGGGAGGCGGAAGCTTTCTTT.

This chain uses TRBV19 with TRBJ2-1; D remains ambiguous. This CDR3 has 14 amino acids. Germline V lookup: CDR1 LNHDA, CDR2 SQIVND (reference sequence). V was pared by 1 base and J by 6 bases, with 10 bases between. CDR3 residues: CASSIGHRFNEQFF. DNA of the CDR3: TGTGCCAGTAGTATAGGCCACAGATTCAATGAGCAGTTCTTC.

The chain links TRBV7-3 to TRBJ1-2, with 7 bases that match TRBD1. Trimming removed 1 base from V and 1 base from J; junction bases left unmatched: 3. Germline assignment: CDR1 SGHTA and CDR2 FQGTGA. The CDR3 has 15 amino acids. The CDR3 reads CASSLNPGGNYGYTF. As DNA, the CDR3 is TGTGCCAGCAGCTTAAACCCAGGGGGTAACTATGGCTACACCTTC. The whole variable domain, remainder taken from reference TRBV7-3 and TRBJ1-2, is GAGVSQTPSNKVTEKGKYVELRCDPISGHTALYWYRQSLGQGPEFLIYFQGTGAADDSGLPNDRFFAVRPEGSVSTLKIQRTERGDSAVYLCASSLNPGGNYGYTFGSGTRLTVV.

This rearrangement joins TRBV7-2 to TRBJ1-4; D is unclear. Trimming stripped 5 bases from V and 8 bases from J, with 15 bases between. The CDR3 length is 14 residues. CDR1 SGHTA and CDR2 FQGNSA come from the germline V gene. CDR3 bases: TGTGCCAGCAGCCCCGGGTTCCAACCGGAAAAACTGTTTTTT. It yields the protein CASSPGFQPEKLFF.

This chain joins TRBV3-1 (or the pseudogene TRBV3-2) and TRBJ2-7, with D maybe TRBD2 (6 bases). The germline V and J ends were trimmed by 4 bases and 2 bases, with 12 bases remaining between them. CDR3 length: 14 residues. Germline values: CDR1 LGHDT, CDR2 YNNKEL (reference sequence). CDR3 amino acids: CASSLSGGTYEQYF. The CDR3 DNA reads TGTGCCAGCAGCCTCTCCGGAGGGACCTACGAGCAGTACTTC.